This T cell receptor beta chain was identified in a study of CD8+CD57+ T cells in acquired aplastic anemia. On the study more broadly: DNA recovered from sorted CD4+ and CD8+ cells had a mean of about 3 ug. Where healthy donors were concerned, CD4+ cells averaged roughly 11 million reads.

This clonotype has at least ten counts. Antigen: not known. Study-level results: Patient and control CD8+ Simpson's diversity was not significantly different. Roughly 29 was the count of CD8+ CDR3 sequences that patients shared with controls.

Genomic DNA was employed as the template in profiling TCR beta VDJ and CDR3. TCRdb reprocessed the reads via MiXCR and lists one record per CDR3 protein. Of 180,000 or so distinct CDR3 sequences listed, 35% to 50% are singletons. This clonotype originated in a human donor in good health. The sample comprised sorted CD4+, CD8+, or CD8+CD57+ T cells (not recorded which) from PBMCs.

CDR3 DNA sequence: TGTGCCACCAGTCCAGACGGGTCTGGGGCCAACGTCCTGACTTTC. This gives the protein CATSPDGSGANVLTF. The chain links TRBV24-1 to TRBJ2-6, with D unresolved. CDR3 length equals 15 residues. Germline-derived CDR1 and CDR2 are KGHDR and SFDVKD. V dropped 6 bases and J dropped 1 base, with 9 bases sitting between them.